The 19 T cell receptor beta chains reported below all come from one sample, sequenced in a study of blood T cell repertoires in COVID-19. Sequencing used immunoSEQ multiplex PCR; TCRdb keeps in-frame clones, though not all of them. This sample has 150,000 to 200,000 clones, with 85% to 90% found just once. Sequenced input: peripheral blood. Receptors originate from a middle-aged man with active or convalescent COVID-19.

The chain joins TRBV28 to TRBJ1-5; D possibly corresponds to TRBD1 (5 bases). V was trimmed by 5 bases and J by 2 bases, leaving 10 bases between them. There are 14 residues in the CDR3. CDR1 is MDHEN and CDR2 is SYDVKM in the germline V gene. The CDR3 DNA reads as TGTGCCAGCAGTCCAGGACACCGCAATCAGCCCCAGCATTTT. Its translation is CASSPGHRNQPQHF.

In regard to this clone: Relative to the germline gene, one junction end is altered; a read error may explain this. This chain links TRBV7-9 with TRBJ2-7; 10 bases match TRBD2. Germline V gene lookup returns CDR1 SEHNR and CDR2 FQNEAQ (reference sequence). The CDR3 runs 15 residues. Written as DNA, the CDR3 is TGTGCCAGCAGCCTAGCGGGGGCCAACTTCGGCGAGCAGTACTTC. Its protein is CASSLAGANFGEQYF.

The chain employs TRBV25-1 and TRBJ2-3, with a tentative D call TRBD2 (5 bases). The CDR3 extends over 16 amino acids. Trimming took off 2 bases at V and 2 bases at J, with 14 bases between the two ends. Germline CDR1 is MGHDK and CDR2 is SYGVNS. The CDR3 nucleotides are TGTGCCAGCAGTGAACGGGCGTGGGGAGACACAGATACGCAGTATTTT. This translates into CASSERAWGDTDTQYF.

V and J are TRBV6-5 and TRBJ2-5; the D gene is possibly TRBD2 (7 bases). Germline CDR1 and CDR2: MNHEY and SVGAGI. The V end lost 7 bases, the J end lost 4 bases, and 19 bases lay between the germline ends. The CDR3 contains 15 residues. CDR3 residues: CASTQTRGGGETQYF. The CDR3 DNA reads TGTGCCAGCACCCAAACACGGGGAGGGGGAGAGACCCAGTACTTC.

A few counts support this clone. The chain employs TRBV29-1 and TRBJ1-4, with D hard to call. The CDR3 extends over 12 amino acids. Germline CDR1 and CDR2: SQVTM and ANQGSEA. V was trimmed by 7 bases and J by 4 bases, leaving 10 bases between them. In DNA form, the CDR3 reads TGCAGCGGTGGGGAGGGTAATGAAAAACTGTTTTTT. Residues: CSGGEGNEKLFF. The full variable domain, in which reference TRBV29-1 and TRBJ1-4 provide the parts outside the CDR3, is SAVISQKPSRDICQRGTSLTIQCQVDSQVTMMFWYRQQPGQSLTLIATANQGSEATYESGFVIDKFPISRPNLTFSTLTVSNMSPEDSSIYLCSGGEGNEKLFFGSGTQLSVL.

This clone was seen more than once but under ten times. The CDR3 region has the DNA TGTGCCACCAGTGATTCCAGGGAAGGGCACTATGGCTACACCTTC. It specifies CATSDSREGHYGYTF. V gene TRBV24-1 combines with J gene TRBJ1-2; tentative D call: TRBD1 (5 bases). CDR1 and CDR2 (germline): KGHDR, SFDVKD. V lost 2 bases, J lost 3 bases, and 12 bases lay in between. There are 15 residues in the CDR3.

The genes are TRBV2 and TRBJ2-5; 7 bases fit TRBD1. Per the germline V gene, CDR1 is SNHLY and CDR2 is FYNNEI. The V gene end was trimmed by 7 bases and the J gene end by 4 bases; junction bases not matched to a gene: 6. The CDR3 loop spans 13 amino acids. The chain's CDR3 is CASKGGRLETQYF. The CDR3 bases are TGTGCCAGCAAAGGGGGCCGGTTAGAGACCCAGTACTTC.

The chain is built from TRBV10-3 and TRBJ2-5, with D maybe TRBD1 (5 bases). V was clipped by 10 bases and J by 2 bases, with 17 bases between them. The CDR3 extends over 14 amino acids. The germline CDR1 and CDR2 sequences are ENHRY and SYGVKD. The CDR3 loop is CATSRSGPQETQYF. CDR3 sequence (DNA): TGTGCCACAAGCCGATCAGGGCCGCAAGAGACCCAGTACTTC.

This clone was counted a few times. The chain couples TRBV3-1 (or the pseudogene TRBV3-2) to TRBJ1-3; D gene ambiguous. Between the trimmed V and J ends, which lost 7 bases and 0 bases, there was a span of 7 bases. The CDR3 extends over 13 amino acids. CDR1 is LGHDT, CDR2 YNNKEL, per germline (reference sequence). The CDR3 here is CASMEGSGNTIYF. The DNA of the CDR3 is TGTGCCAGCATGGAGGGCTCTGGAAACACCATATATTTT.

This rearrangement joins TRBV5-1 to TRBJ2-7; TRBD1 agrees at 8 bases. Looked up from germline, CDR1 is SGHRS and CDR2 is YFSETQ. The CDR3 runs 15 residues. J gave up 4 bases and V 0 bases, and 6 bases lay outside the gene matches. CDR3 sequence: CASSLAGGGEYEQYF. DNA for the CDR3: TGCGCCAGCAGCTTGGCAGGGGGCGGTGAGTACGAGCAGTACTTC. The full variable domain, with the rest looked up from reference TRBV5-1 and TRBJ2-7, is KAGVTQTPRYLIKTRGQQVTLSCSPISGHRSVSWYQQTPGQGLQFLFEYFSETQRNKGNFPGRFSGRQFSNSRSEMNVSTLELGDSALYLCASSLAGGGEYEQYFGPGTRLTVT.

This clone was seen only a few times. This sequence joins TRBV7-9 and TRBJ2-1, with 7 bases that match TRBD1. The germline CDR1 and CDR2 sequences are SEHNR and FQNEAQ (reference sequence). V was pared by 5 bases and J by 4 bases, with 5 bases of the junction left unmatched. There are 14 residues in the CDR3. CDR3 bases: TGTGCCAGCAGCCCAGCGGACAGGTACAATGAGCAGTTCTTC. Its translation is CASSPADRYNEQFF.

V usage is TRBV5-4 and J usage is TRBJ2-1; 7 bases agree with TRBD2. This CDR3 has 14 amino acids. The J segment lost 10 bases and the V segment lost 1 base, leaving 8 bases of the junction unmatched. CDR1 and CDR2 (germline): SGHNT, YYREEE (reference sequence). The CDR3 reads CASSLRREPPEQFF. The CDR3 region has the DNA TGTGCCAGCAGCTTGAGGCGGGAGCCCCCCGAGCAGTTCTTC.

The V and J genes are TRBV6-2 or TRBV6-3 and TRBJ2-7, with 10 bases fitting TRBD1. Looked up from germline, CDR1 is MNHEY and CDR2 is SVGEGT. Unmatched junction bases numbered 8, after V lost 5 bases and J lost 7 bases. CDR3 size: 14 residues. The chain's CDR3 is CASSTTGTGDEQYF. CDR3 DNA: TGTGCCAGCAGTACGACCGGGACAGGGGATGAGCAGTACTTC.

The rearrangement uses TRBV20-1 and TRBJ1-5; TRBD1 matches at 9 bases. CDR1 and CDR2 (germline): DFQATT, SNEGSKA (reference sequence). J lost 5 bases, V lost 3 bases, and 5 bases had no gene match. This CDR3 has 14 amino acids. Here the CDR3 reads CSASGTGLDQPQHF. DNA of the CDR3: TGCAGTGCTAGTGGGACAGGGTTGGATCAGCCCCAGCATTTT.

Only one count was recorded for this clone. V gene TRBV4-1 combines with J gene TRBJ2-3; 9 bases line up with TRBD2. Germline CDR1 and CDR2: MGHRA and YSYEKL. V shed 1 base and J 5 bases; nucleotides not matched to a gene: 4. The CDR3 covers 15 residues. The CDR3 DNA follows: TGCGCCAGCAGCCAAGTAGCGGGGGCGAGAGATACGCAGTATTTT. It encodes CASSQVAGARDTQYF.

CDR3 nucleotide sequence: TGTGCCAGCAGCTCCCTCGGACAGGGCTCTGGGGCCAACGTCCTGACTTTC. Protein product: CASSSLGQGSGANVLTF. The genes are TRBV7-2 and TRBJ2-6, with 8 bases aligning to TRBD1. The germline gives CDR1 SGHTA, CDR2 FQGNSA. V was pared by 4 bases and J by 0 bases, with 5 bases of the junction left unmatched. The CDR3 spans 17 residues.

The rearrangement links TRBV19 to TRBJ1-1, with 7 bases aligning to TRBD1. The germline V gene has CDR1 LNHDA and CDR2 SQIVND (reference sequence). The CDR3 is made up of 14 amino acids. V lost 6 bases and J lost 2; bases outside the gene matches: 6. DNA of the CDR3: TGTGCCAGTAGCCAGGACAGGCTAAACACTGAAGCTTTCTTT. Its protein is CASSQDRLNTEAFF.

The V call is TRBV12-3 or TRBV12-4, the J call TRBJ1-1, with D unresolved. The CDR3 spans 12 residues. The V end was cut by 5 bases, the J end by 8 bases, with 12 bases between. The CDR3 here is CASSARRREAFF. The CDR3 bases are TGTGCCAGCAGTGCCCGACGGAGGGAAGCTTTCTTT.

The chain combines TRBV6-5 with TRBJ1-3, with 8 bases lining up with TRBD1. The V gene end was trimmed by 6 bases and the J gene end by 0 bases; junction bases not matched to a gene: 4. The germline V gene encodes CDR1 MNHEY and CDR2 SVGAGI. The CDR3 is 15 amino acids. The CDR3 region is CASSTDRDSGNTIYF. The CDR3 region has the DNA TGTGCCAGCAGCACGGACAGGGACTCTGGAAACACCATATATTTT.